One and the same sample provided the 26 T cell receptor beta chains below, sequenced in a study of T cell repertoires in cytomegalovirus infection. Each CDR3 protein is one row after TCRdb ran MiXCR on the reads. The repertoire holds some 500,000 distinct CDR3 sequences, with 30% to 40% as singletons. No antigen has been identified for these receptors. The sequencing used cultured PBMCs, collected from culture after CMV antigen stimulation. These receptors were taken from a human donor in good health (CMV status not recorded). Some clones in this sample may be carry-over from other donors' samples.

The genes are TRBV6-5 and TRBJ1-5; D unclear. CDR1 is MNHEY, CDR2 SVGAGI, per germline. The CDR3 has 14 amino acids. The V and J ends lost 2 bases and 2 bases respectively, with 7 bases between them. The CDR3 DNA reads as TGTGCCAGCAGTTACCGGACGGGCAATCAGCCCCAGCATTTT. It codes for CASSYRTGNQPQHF.

The chain has TRBV12-3 or TRBV12-4 and TRBJ2-3, with D possibly TRBD2 on 5 matching bases. The CDR3 spans 12 residues. Trimming stripped 3 bases from V and 10 bases from J, with 11 bases between. The DNA of the CDR3 is TGTGCCAGCAGTTTCCGCGGACTTTCGCAGTATTTT. Its protein product is CASSFRGLSQYF.

The V call is TRBV5-1, the J call TRBJ2-1, with D unresolved. The CDR3 consists of 16 residues. Germline lookup yields CDR1 SGHRS and CDR2 YFSETQ. Deletions cut 4 bases from V and 1 base from J, with 15 bases between. The CDR3 spells CASSGLGLGSYNEQFF. Here the CDR3 DNA reads TGCGCCAGCAGCGGGTTAGGGTTAGGGTCCTACAATGAGCAGTTCTTC.

This clonotype was observed a few times. The chain carries TRBV12-5 and TRBJ1-5; no definite D call. Germline V CDR1 and CDR2: LGHNT, FRNRAP. V was trimmed by 1 base and J by 3 bases, leaving 4 bases between them. This CDR3 contains 13 residues. The CDR3 DNA is TGTGCTAGTGGTTTGGAGTCCAATCAGCCCCAGCATTTT. Its translation is CASGLESNQPQHF.

This clonotype was counted a few times. The V gene is TRBV6-1, the J gene TRBJ2-7; 7 bases agree with TRBD1. The CDR3 has 13 residues. In germline, CDR1 is MNHNS, CDR2 SASEGT. Trimming took 5 bases from V and 3 from J; bases not matched to a gene: 4. CDR3 residues: CASSKQGYYEQYV. The CDR3 DNA follows: TGTGCCAGCAGTAAACAGGGGTACTACGAGCAGTACGTC.

This chain connects TRBV12-3 or TRBV12-4 to TRBJ2-5; possible D gene TRBD1, 6 bases. This CDR3 contains 15 residues. Trimming removed 6 bases from V and 4 bases from J, with 18 bases in between. The CDR3 region is CASSSDSAFLETQYF. CDR3 nucleotide sequence: TGTGCCAGCAGCTCGGACAGCGCGTTTTTAGAGACCCAGTACTTC.

The gene calls are TRBV19 and TRBJ2-7; 7 nucleotides align to TRBD1. The CDR3 spans 13 residues. Germline V lookup: CDR1 LNHDA, CDR2 SQIVND (reference sequence). V was pared by 4 bases and J by 4 bases, with 4 bases of the junction left unmatched. CDR3 nucleotide sequence: TGTGCCAGTAGTACCGAGACAGGGTACGAGCAGTACGTC. As protein: CASSTETGYEQYV.

The chain couples TRBV10-3 to TRBJ1-1; D is possibly TRBD1 (5 bases). This CDR3 has 12 residues. CDR1 is ENHRY, CDR2 SYGVKD, per germline. Trimming took off 8 bases at V and 0 bases at J, with 7 bases between the two ends. The CDR3 bases are TGTGCCATCGGGGCGGTGAACACTGAAGCTTTCTTT. It is translated as CAIGAVNTEAFF.

The CDR3 DNA follows: TGTGCCAGCAGCCAGACAGGGGAGGGGATGAACACTGAAGCTTTCTTT. Translation gives CASSQTGEGMNTEAFF. This rearrangement joins TRBV7-2 to TRBJ1-1; 8 bases are shared with TRBD1. The junction had 8 bases not matched to a gene; V was cut back by 5 bases and J by 0 bases. Germline CDR1 and CDR2: SGHTA and FQGNSA. CDR3 length equals 16 residues.

V is TRBV6-2 or TRBV6-3 and J is TRBJ2-4; D is uncertain. Germline CDR1 and CDR2: MNHEY and SVGEGT. Trimming shortened V by 5 bases and J by 0 bases, and 8 bases separated the two germline ends. The CDR3 covers 14 residues. In nucleotides, the CDR3 is TGTGCCAGCAGTCCCTCGAGAGCCAAAAACATTCAGTACTTC. Its protein product is CASSPSRAKNIQYF.

The gene calls are TRBV14 and TRBJ1-2; D is possibly TRBD1 (5 bases). This CDR3 contains 17 residues. CDR1 and CDR2 (germline): SGHDN, FVKESK. Trimming removed 1 base at V and 3 bases at J, with 18 bases between. CDR3 region: CASSQVRGKVWDYGYTF. CDR3 nucleotide sequence: TGTGCCAGCAGCCAAGTTAGGGGAAAGGTGTGGGACTATGGCTACACCTTC.

The chain links TRBV15 to TRBJ2-2, with D perhaps matching TRBD2 (6 bases). This CDR3 is 17 amino acids long. Trimming took off 0 bases at V and 7 bases at J, with 18 bases between the two ends. CDR1 and CDR2 from the germline V gene are LNHNV and YYDKDF (reference sequence). The chain's CDR3 is CATSRDHIGGPVGELFF. DNA of the CDR3: TGTGCCACCAGCAGAGATCATATTGGAGGGCCCGTCGGGGAGCTGTTTTTT. Full variable domain (missing parts from reference TRBV15 and TRBJ2-2): DAMVIQNPRYQVTQFGKPVTLSCSQTLNHNVMYWYQQKSSQAPKLLFHYYDKDFNNEADTPDNFQSRRPNTSFCFLDIRSPGLGDTAMYLCATSRDHIGGPVGELFFGEGSRLTVL.

The chain joins TRBV12-3 or TRBV12-4 to TRBJ2-1; possibly TRBD1 or TRBD2 for D (5 bases each). Trimming pared 7 bases from V and 2 bases from J, leaving 12 bases between. The CDR3 length is 14 residues. DNA for the CDR3: TGTGCCAGCACCTCCGGGACCGCCTACAATGAGCAGTTCTTC. Translating it yields CASTSGTAYNEQFF.

This clonotype was counted between two and nine times. The V gene is TRBV12-3 or TRBV12-4, the J gene TRBJ1-5; no reliable D call. Trimming removed 5 bases at V and 3 bases at J, with 11 bases between. The CDR3 is made up of 14 amino acids. The CDR3 spells CASSRTAINQPQHF. The CDR3 DNA reads as TGTGCCAGCAGTCGAACCGCTATCAATCAGCCCCAGCATTTT.

This chain connects TRBV12-3 or TRBV12-4 to TRBJ1-2, with 7 bases matching TRBD1. V lost 7 bases to trimming and J lost 5 bases; unmatched junction nucleotides: 7. This CDR3 has 13 amino acids. The CDR3 here is CASTLGQPYGYTF. CDR3 DNA sequence: TGTGCCAGCACCTTGGGACAGCCATATGGCTACACCTTC.

The rearrangement links TRBV7-9 to TRBJ2-7, with D hard to call. Per germline, CDR1 SEHNR and CDR2 FQNEAQ (reference sequence). The CDR3 has 12 residues. V was pared by 8 bases and J by 6 bases, with 14 bases between. In nucleotides, the CDR3 is TGTGCCAGCGGGCCAGAAATTGGCGAGCAGTACTTC. Translation gives CASGPEIGEQYF.

This rearrangement joins TRBV6-6 to TRBJ2-3; D is unclear. Deletions cut 6 bases from V and 2 bases from J, with 12 bases between. The CDR3 contains 14 residues. Germline CDR1 is MNHNY and CDR2 is SVGAGI (reference sequence). The CDR3 region is CASRETVNTDTQYF. The CDR3 DNA is TGTGCCAGCAGAGAGACTGTAAACACAGATACGCAGTATTTT.

The V gene is TRBV6-6, the J gene TRBJ2-2; TRBD2 matches 7 bases. The ends lost 4 bases at V and 2 bases at J; junction bases unmatched: 4. Germline CDR1 reads MNHNY; CDR2 reads SVGAGI (reference sequence). CDR3 length: 15 amino acids. CDR3 sequence (DNA): TGTGCCAGCAGTTCCGGGACTACCAACACCGGGGAGCTGTTTTTT. Protein sequence: CASSSGTTNTGELFF.

This sequence joins TRBV18 and TRBJ2-4; D remains unclear. Germline assignment: CDR1 KGHSH and CDR2 LQKENI. The CDR3 is 14 residues long. The germline V and J ends were trimmed by 2 bases and 0 bases, with 5 bases remaining between them. CDR3 DNA sequence: TGTGCCAGCTCACCAGATCTAGCCAAAAACATTCAGTACTTC. Translation gives CASSPDLAKNIQYF.

This chain connects TRBV15 to TRBJ1-1; 7 positions agree with TRBD1. Trimming took 3 bases from V and 0 from J; bases not matched to a gene: 1. From germline, CDR1 is LNHNV and CDR2 YYDKDF (reference sequence). This CDR3 has 14 residues. The CDR3 is CATSSRGMNTEAFF. CDR3 bases: TGTGCCACCAGCAGCAGGGGGATGAACACTGAAGCTTTCTTT.

This clonotype was detected a few times. The chain joins TRBV4-2 to TRBJ2-2; 9 bases are a match to TRBD2. The CDR3 sequence is 20 residues long. V shed 4 bases and J 2 bases; nucleotides not matched to a gene: 17. Germline V gives CDR1 LGHNA, CDR2 YNFKEQ. The DNA for the CDR3 is TGTGCCAGCAGCCTCGACCTCTTCTCCTTAGCGGGAGTTAACACCGGGGAGCTGTTTTTT. Translation: CASSLDLFSLAGVNTGELFF.

CDR3 bases: TGTGCCAGCAGCGTAGAGGGGGGGGGACAGTCCTTGCCAGAGACCCAGTACTTC. Its translation: CASSVEGGGQSLPETQYF. The V and J genes are TRBV9 and TRBJ2-5; possibly TRBD1 or TRBD2 for D (7 bases each). Trimming took 0 bases from V and 4 from J, leaving 22 bases between them. Per germline, CDR1 SGDLS and CDR2 YYNGEE. This CDR3 has 18 amino acids.

The chain is built from TRBV5-1 and TRBJ2-1; 12 bases line up with TRBD2. The V and J ends lost 4 bases and 5 bases, in that order; junction bases with no gene match: 4. This CDR3 is 15 amino acids long. Per germline, CDR1 SGHRS and CDR2 YFSETQ. CDR3 sequence reads: CASSRRTSGNNEQFF. CDR3 in DNA: TGCGCCAGCAGCCGAAGGACTAGCGGGAACAATGAGCAGTTCTTC.

The chain combines TRBV5-6 with TRBJ2-7; 11 nucleotides agree with TRBD2. The CDR3 is 16 residues long. The trim removed 4 bases at V and 1 base at J, leaving 7 bases unmatched. The V gene's germline CDR1 is SGHDT and CDR2 YYEEEE. CDR3 in DNA: TGTGCCAGCAGCGGGACTAGCGGTAGAGGATCCTACGAGCAGTACTTC. Protein sequence: CASSGTSGRGSYEQYF.

This clonotype was found many times. The genes are TRBV7-2 and TRBJ1-6; 8 bases are a match to TRBD1. The CDR3 runs to 15 residues. Trimming removed 5 bases from V and 7 bases from J; junction bases left unmatched: 7. CDR1 and CDR2 from the germline V gene are SGHTA and FQGNSA. Here the CDR3 DNA reads TGTGCCAGCAGCCCGACAGGGGACGGGAATTCACCCCTCCACTTT. This encodes CASSPTGDGNSPLHF.

This chain links TRBV20-1 with TRBJ2-2; D may be TRBD1 or TRBD2 (5 bases each). V shed 6 bases and J shed 4 bases, with 15 bases lying between them. This CDR3 has 14 amino acids. Germline V gives CDR1 DFQATT, CDR2 SNEGSKA (reference sequence). CDR3 in amino acids: CSARRGGGTGELFF. The CDR3 region has the DNA TGCAGTGCCCGTCGGGGTGGGGGCACCGGGGAGCTGTTTTTT.